The T cell receptor beta chain under discussion was sequenced for a study of CD8+ T cells in alopecia areata. Turning to the study itself: Once tofacitinib had been taken for 6 to 18 months, 6 months off drug followed.

This CDR3 has 13 amino acids. Germline CDR1 and CDR2: GTSNPN and SVGIG (reference sequence). V shed 5 bases, J shed 5 bases, and the junction held 4 bases outside the gene matches. The sequencing template was cDNA reverse transcribed from extracted RNA. TCRdb's table, derived via immunoSEQ multiplex PCR, lists solely in-frame clones and lacks some. The profile shows about 130,000 clones, around three fifths of them singletons. The source material was CD4+ T cells sorted from blood, sampled at week 0. The rearrangement joins TRBV30 to TRBJ2-2; 8 bases are a match to TRBD2. The TCR was taken from a human donor with alopecia areata. The CDR3 DNA reads as TGTGCCTGGCGTCCGGGAGGGACCGGGGAGCTGTTTTTT. It yields the protein CAWRPGGTGELFF.